This T cell receptor (beta chain) derives from a study of cytomegalovirus exposure and HLA in healthy donors. Study as a whole: The early release's HLA-typed donors yielded approximately 82 million unique TCRs.

Germline V gives CDR1 SQVTM, CDR2 ANQGSEA. Trimming left V 7 bases short and J 7 bases short, with 20 bases between. CDR3 length equals 14 residues. On this clone itself: What it recognizes is unknown.

Study-wide findings and caveats: It was taken for granted in presence/absence analyses that sequencing depth across donors was roughly uniform. When analyzed later, a missense DCLRE1C variant was found to be linked to TCR beta V- and J-gene trimming.

This PCR relied on a set of 60 Vbeta primers and 13 Jbeta primers. Produced via immunoSEQ multiplex PCR; TCRdb's table is partial and in-frame only. This sample has about 76,000 clones; roughly four fifths occur once, and the top ten carry under 2%. The sequenced sample was PBMCs. The chain links TRBV29-1 to TRBJ2-1, with a weak D call TRBD2 (7 bases). The origin of this receptor is a woman aged 30 to 39 in good health and CMV-seronegative. In nucleotides, the CDR3 is TGCAGCGGGCAGGGGCCAGCGGGAAGGAATGAGCAGTTCTTC. It encodes CSGQGPAGRNEQFF.